This T cell receptor beta chain was observed in a study of cytomegalovirus exposure and HLA in healthy donors. PCR employed 60 Vbeta and 13 Jbeta primers. TCRdb's table, derived via immunoSEQ multiplex PCR, lists solely in-frame clones and lacks some. This sample has more than 90,000 clones, with around 86% found just once. Study-wide findings and caveats: Generally TCR sequences proved uncommon, though certain public TCRs appeared in numerous donors. Owing to their indistinguishability, certain V segments, notably TRBV6-2 and TRBV6-3, were excluded.

The CDR3 spans 14 residues. V lost 5 bases, J lost 4 bases, and 12 bases lay in between. The germline V gene has CDR1 SNHLY and CDR2 FYNNEI. This clone was detected a few times. The antigen remains undetermined. J is TRBJ1-5 and V is TRBV2; D is possibly TRBD1 (5 bases). Sequencing input: PBMCs. This TCR was sampled from a woman aged 70-85 years in good health and CMV-seropositive. This CDR3 is CASSQNGGNQPQHF. As DNA, the CDR3 is TGTGCCAGCAGTCAGAACGGGGGAAATCAGCCCCAGCATTTT. The variable domain in full, completed from reference TRBV2 and TRBJ1-5, reads EPEVTQTPSHQVTQMGQEVILRCVPISNHLYFYWYRQILGQKVEFLVSFYNNEISEKSEIFDDQFSVERPDGSNFTLKIRSTKLEDSAMYFCASSQNGGNQPQHFGDGTRLSIL.